Shown below are 22 T cell receptor beta chains from a single sample sequenced in a study of blood T cell repertoires in COVID-19. The assay was immunoSEQ multiplex PCR, and TCRdb's table has in-frame clones only and misses some. The table lists around 130,000 clones, 80% to 90% of them singletons. What was sequenced was peripheral blood. These TCRs come from a man aged 70-80 years with active or convalescent COVID-19.

V gene TRBV19 combines with J gene TRBJ1-5; D is perhaps TRBD1 (5 bases). This CDR3 is built from 14 residues. V dropped 2 bases and J dropped 5 bases, with 10 bases sitting between them. CDR1 LNHDA and CDR2 SQIVND come from the germline V gene (reference sequence). The CDR3 sequence is CASSIQGGDQPQHF. CDR3 DNA sequence: TGTGCCAGTAGTATACAGGGAGGGGATCAGCCCCAGCATTTT.

A single count supports this clone. The rearrangement links TRBV27 to TRBJ1-6; 9 nucleotides align to TRBD1. Losses at the gene ends were 6 bases for V and 10 bases for J; bases not matched to a gene: 13. The CDR3 extends over 16 amino acids. Germline V lookup: CDR1 MNHEY, CDR2 SMNVEV (reference sequence). This chain's CDR3 is CASRSTGGVWLSPLHF. In DNA, the CDR3 is TGTGCCAGCAGATCGACAGGGGGAGTTTGGTTGTCACCCCTCCACTTT.

This sequence joins TRBV11-2 and TRBJ2-7, with D unresolved. Germline CDR1 and CDR2: SGHAT and FQNNGV. The CDR3 has 13 residues. Trimming removed 5 bases at V and 5 bases at J, with 13 bases between. DNA for the CDR3: TGTGCCAGCAGCCCCCCGGGTGGCCACGAGCAGTACTTC. Its protein product is CASSPPGGHEQYF.

This chain joins TRBV3-1 (or the pseudogene TRBV3-2) and TRBJ1-2; 7 bases are shared with TRBD1. The trim removed 0 bases at V and 1 base at J, leaving 2 bases unmatched. The CDR3 runs to 15 residues. Germline assignment: CDR1 LGHDT and CDR2 YNNKEL (reference sequence). The CDR3 nucleotides read TGTGCCAGCAGCCAAGAATGGGACAGTAACTATGGCTACACCTTC. Translated, it gives CASSQEWDSNYGYTF.

The chain carries TRBV6-1 and TRBJ2-2; TRBD2 might be the D (5 bases). V was shortened by 2 bases and J by 7 bases, with 11 bases between the two germline ends. The CDR3 is 14 residues long. Germline values: CDR1 MNHNS, CDR2 SASEGT. The CDR3 region is CASSENRGIGELFF. Here the CDR3 DNA reads TGTGCCAGCAGTGAAAATCGGGGAATCGGGGAGCTGTTTTTT.

This chain connects TRBV14 to TRBJ2-3, with a possible D match to TRBD2 (5 bases). V was pared by 4 bases and J by 2 bases, with 16 bases between. This CDR3 spans 16 amino acids. Germline CDR1 SGHDN, CDR2 FVKESK. The DNA of the CDR3 is TGTGCCAGCAGCCTTTTAGCGTCAGCGGCCACAGATACGCAGTATTTT. It translates to CASSLLASAATDTQYF.

The count of this clone is one. The chain employs TRBV6-5 and TRBJ1-6; D may be TRBD1 (6 bases). CDR1 and CDR2 (germline): MNHEY, SVGAGI. This CDR3 has 14 residues. V lost 8 bases and J lost 10, with 18 bases in between. CDR3 loop: CASGGAWEESPLHF. CDR3 sequence (DNA): TGTGCCAGCGGGGGGGCCTGGGAGGAATCACCCCTCCACTTT.

The rearrangement links TRBV4-1 to TRBJ1-5; 9 positions match TRBD1. CDR3 length equals 17 residues. CDR1 and CDR2 from the germline V gene are MGHRA and YSYEKL. With V trimmed by 0 bases and J by 2 bases, 5 bases remained unmatched. The CDR3 DNA follows: TGCGCCAGCAGCCAAGAGGGGACAGGGTCGGGCAATCAGCCCCAGCATTTT. It specifies CASSQEGTGSGNQPQHF.

This chain uses TRBV2 with TRBJ1-4; 10 nucleotides agree with TRBD1. V was pared by 6 bases and J by 8 bases, with 6 bases of the junction left unmatched. Germline V gene sequence: CDR1 SNHLY, CDR2 FYNNEI. The length of the CDR3 is 14 residues. The CDR3 region has the DNA TGTGCCAGCAGCCTAGACAGGGGGCTGGAAAAACTGTTTTTT. It translates to CASSLDRGLEKLFF. Using reference TRBV2 and TRBJ1-4 for the parts outside the CDR3, the full variable domain is EPEVTQTPSHQVTQMGQEVILRCVPISNHLYFYWYRQILGQKVEFLVSFYNNEISEKSEIFDDQFSVERPDGSNFTLKIRSTKLEDSAMYFCASSLDRGLEKLFFGSGTQLSVL.

This clone was seen only once. This chain uses TRBV6-5 with TRBJ1-2; D remains unclear. The length of the CDR3 is 15 residues. The V gene's germline CDR1 is MNHEY and CDR2 SVGAGI. Deletions cut 0 bases from V and 4 bases from J, with 12 bases between. CDR3 residues: CASSYSTGSAYGYTF. The CDR3 coding sequence is TGTGCCAGCAGTTACTCGACCGGGTCGGCCTATGGCTACACCTTC.

The chain joins TRBV24-1 to TRBJ1-6, with a tentative D call TRBD1 (6 bases). The CDR3 contains 19 residues. Germline V gives CDR1 KGHDR, CDR2 SFDVKD. V lost 1 base and J 4 bases, leaving 19 bases between the germline ends. The CDR3 DNA is TGTGCCACCAGTGATTTACTCCTCCAGTCGGGACAATATAATTCACCCCTCCACTTT. It is translated as CATSDLLLQSGQYNSPLHF.

The chain carries TRBV15 and TRBJ1-5; no firm D call. The CDR3 is made up of 16 amino acids. The germline gives CDR1 LNHNV, CDR2 YYDKDF (reference sequence). V lost 0 bases to trimming and J lost 0 bases, with 9 bases between them. For the CDR3, the DNA is TGTGCCACCAGCAGAGATCTTATTTCTAGCAATCAGCCCCAGCATTTT. Translation gives CATSRDLISSNQPQHF.

This clone appeared a single time. The chain links TRBV5-8 to TRBJ1-2; 9 bases fit TRBD1. The CDR3 covers 13 residues. The germline V gene has CDR1 SGHTS and CDR2 YDEGEE. Trimming at V came to 7 bases and at J to 8 bases, leaving 9 bases not matched to a gene. The CDR3 spells CASHRDRVTGYTF. The CDR3 bases are TGTGCCAGCCACCGGGACAGGGTAACGGGCTACACCTTC.

This sequence joins TRBV24-1 and TRBJ2-1; 9 positions agree with TRBD1. V shed 4 bases, J shed 5 bases, and the junction held 8 bases outside the gene matches. Germline V gene lookup returns CDR1 KGHDR and CDR2 SFDVKD. This CDR3 spans 16 amino acids. The CDR3 nucleotides are TGTGCCACCAGTGAGCCGGGACAGGGTAGAAACAATGAGCAGTTCTTC. Translated: CATSEPGQGRNNEQFF.

The V call is TRBV11-2, the J call TRBJ1-4, with 7 bases that match TRBD1. CDR3 length: 16 amino acids. CDR1 SGHAT and CDR2 FQNNGV come from the germline V gene. V shed 5 bases and J 2 bases; nucleotides not matched to a gene: 8. The CDR3 region is CASSPGQTHTNEKLFF. The CDR3 DNA reads TGTGCCAGCAGCCCGGGACAGACTCATACTAATGAAAAACTGTTTTTT.

The CDR3 sequence is CASSLRLAGDETQYF. CDR3 coding DNA: TGTGCCAGCAGCTTAAGGCTAGCGGGGGATGAGACCCAGTACTTC. The chain joins TRBV7-9 to TRBJ2-5, with TRBD2 matching 10 bases. The ends lost 2 bases at V and 5 bases at J; junction bases unmatched: 5. The CDR3 has 15 residues. Germline V CDR1 and CDR2: SEHNR, FQNEAQ (reference sequence).

This rearrangement joins TRBV2 to TRBJ1-6; the D is unclear. Trimming cost V 5 bases and J 0 bases, with 14 bases left between them. Germline loops: CDR1 SNHLY, CDR2 FYNNEI. This CDR3 comprises 17 residues. The CDR3, as DNA: TGTGCCAGCAGTCCCACGGCCGGGAGCTCCTATAATTCACCCCTCCACTTT. Translation gives CASSPTAGSSYNSPLHF.

The genes are TRBV10-3 and TRBJ2-7; 15 nucleotides align to TRBD2. This CDR3 spans 15 amino acids. The germline CDR1 and CDR2 sequences are ENHRY and SYGVKD. J lost 5 bases, V lost 8 bases, and 7 bases had no gene match. The CDR3 is CAIGTSGRSVHEQYF. CDR3 nucleotide sequence: TGTGCCATCGGGACTAGCGGGAGGTCCGTCCACGAGCAGTACTTC.

The chain joins TRBV2 to TRBJ1-2; no clear D gene. This CDR3 is built from 13 residues. Between the trimmed V and J ends, which lost 1 base and 8 bases, there was a span of 11 bases. The germline CDR1 and CDR2 sequences are SNHLY and FYNNEI. CDR3 sequence (DNA): TGTGCCAGCAGTGAAGTTGGGCCAGCCGGCTACACCTTC. This sequence encodes CASSEVGPAGYTF.

The gene calls are TRBV11-2 and TRBJ2-2, with a weak D call TRBD2 (7 bases). Per the germline V gene, CDR1 is SGHAT and CDR2 is FQNNGV. V lost 5 bases and J 3 bases, leaving 16 bases between the germline ends. The CDR3 covers 16 residues. The CDR3 sequence is CASSHKRGAHTGELFF. CDR3 sequence (DNA): TGTGCCAGCAGCCACAAACGGGGGGCTCACACCGGGGAGCTGTTTTTT.

This clone showed up just once. The chain couples TRBV27 to TRBJ1-6; D is unclear. Trimming took 3 bases from V and 2 from J, leaving 5 bases between them. The CDR3 is 14 residues long. Germline lookup yields CDR1 MNHEY and CDR2 SMNVEV (reference sequence). CDR3 in amino acids: CASSFRAYNSPLHF. In nucleotides, the CDR3 is TGTGCCAGCAGTTTCCGGGCCTATAATTCACCCCTCCACTTT.

The chain uses TRBV10-3 and TRBJ2-7; 13 positions match TRBD2. After removal of 9 bases from V and 0 bases from J, the junction contained 2 bases not matched to a gene. The length of the CDR3 is 14 residues. Germline lookup yields CDR1 ENHRY and CDR2 SYGVKD. The CDR3 protein is CAIRTSGSSYEQYF. Here the CDR3 DNA reads TGTGCCATTAGGACTAGCGGGAGCTCCTACGAGCAGTACTTC.